A selection of T cell receptor beta chains follows, all from one sample in a study of T-cell memory formation after mild COVID-19. TCRdb independently ran MiXCR on the 5' RACE reads; one entry per CDR3 protein. This sample has about 610,000 distinct CDR3 sequences, with 17% found just once. The sample taken for sequencing was PBMCs or a T cell subset sorted from them (not recorded which). The receptors derive from an adult woman who had mild COVID-19 (a few samples of this study predate the infection). Cell type and time point are not known. The CDR3 runs from the conserved cysteine through the conserved F or W. D genes are given only for firm matches. The listing skips clone size in some rows; elsewhere it reads once, few, many or a size class.

size	V	J	D	CDR3	DNA
few	TRBV3-1	TRBJ1-1	TRBD1	CASSQGQGGITEAFF	TGTGCCAGCAGCCAAGGACAGGGCGGGATCACTGAAGCTTTCTTT
NA	TRBV5-6	TRBJ1-3	NA	CASSLDLFGNTIYF	TGTGCCAGCAGCTTGGACCTCTTTGGAAACACCATATATTTT
NA	TRBV6-2/TRBV6-3	TRBJ1-1	NA	CASSTRGGAVNTEAFF	TGTGCCAGCAGCACCCGTGGGGGGGCTGTGAACACTGAAGCTTTCTTT
few	TRBV3-1	TRBJ2-1	NA	CASSQDLVREQFF	TGTGCCAGCAGCCAAGATCTCGTTCGGGAGCAGTTCTTC
NA	TRBV11-3	TRBJ2-3	TRBD2	CASSTQQTSGRADTQYF	TGTGCCAGCAGCACGCAGCAGACTAGCGGGAGGGCCGACACGCAGTATTTT
NA	TRBV5-1	TRBJ1-6	NA	CASAPDSSPGGSPLHF	TGCGCCAGCGCTCCGGATAGTTCGCCCGGTGGTTCACCCCTCCACTTT
few	TRBV15	TRBJ2-2	NA	CATEGDSNTGELFF	TGTGCCACCGAGGGAGATTCGAACACCGGGGAGCTGTTTTTT
few	TRBV4-3	TRBJ2-3	TRBD1	CASSQGRTGDGQDTQYF	TGCGCCAGCAGCCAAGGAAGGACAGGGGACGGACAAGATACGCAGTATTTT
NA	TRBV24-1	TRBJ2-2	NA	CATSITGEDTGELFF	TGTGCCACCAGTATAACAGGGGAGGACACCGGGGAGCTGTTTTTT
NA	TRBV5-1	TRBJ2-1	NA	CASSLTGMLNNEQFF	TGCGCCAGCAGCTTAACAGGGATGTTGAACAATGAGCAGTTCTTC
NA	TRBV27	TRBJ2-7	NA	CASSIQGYLLEQYF	TGTGCCAGCAGTATACAGGGTTACCTACTCGAGCAGTACTTC
NA	TRBV5-6	TRBJ1-2	NA	CASSFGTDFNYGYTF	TGTGCCAGCAGCTTTGGGACCGATTTTAACTATGGCTACACCTTC
NA	TRBV7-9	TRBJ2-7	NA	CASSLDGGGTVASYEQYF	TGTGCCAGCAGCTTAGACGGAGGGGGGACGGTTGCCTCCTACGAGCAGTACTTC
NA	TRBV15	TRBJ2-7	NA	CATSPGEPYEQYF	TGTGCCACCAGTCCGGGGGAGCCCTACGAGCAGTACTTC
few	TRBV5-6	TRBJ1-3	NA	CASSLIVSSGNTIYF	TGTGCCAGCAGCTTGATTGTGAGCTCTGGAAACACCATATATTTT
few	TRBV27	TRBJ2-1	NA	CASSVSHIAPSEQFF	TGTGCCAGCAGTGTCTCTCACATAGCTCCTTCGGAGCAGTTCTTC
once	TRBV12-3/TRBV12-4	TRBJ1-2	NA	CASSHGRRYGYTF	TGTGCCAGCAGTCACGGTCGTCGCTATGGCTACACCTTC
NA	TRBV7-9	TRBJ2-7	TRBD2	CASSLALGSGARYLSYEQYF	TGTGCCAGCAGCTTAGCGCTGGGTAGCGGGGCCCGATATCTCTCCTACGAGCAGTACTTC
few	TRBV7-6	TRBJ2-6	TRBD1	CASSRPRDSITPSGANVLTF	TGTGCCAGCAGCCGACCCCGGGACAGTATCACCCCCTCTGGGGCCAACGTCCTGACTTTC
few	TRBV7-6	TRBJ2-7	NA	CASSSSPANEQYF	NA
NA	TRBV12-3/TRBV12-4	TRBJ2-3	TRBD2	CASSLDYRAGGTDTQYF	TGTGCCAGCAGTCTCGACTATCGGGCGGGGGGCACAGATACGCAGTATTTT
few	TRBV12-3/TRBV12-4	TRBJ2-7	NA	CASSDRLYEQYF	TGTGCCAGCAGTGACAGGCTCTACGAGCAGTACTTC
NA	TRBV6-5	TRBJ2-4	NA	CASRHRGLAKNIQYF	TGTGCCAGCAGACATCGAGGGTTAGCCAAAAACATTCAGTACTTC
few	TRBV7-3	TRBJ1-2	TRBD1	CASSLTGQGGYTF	TGTGCCAGCAGCTTAACGGGACAGGGGGGCTACACCTTC
few	TRBV7-2	TRBJ2-1	NA	CASGSGQIYNEQFF	TGTGCCAGCGGGTCGGGCCAGATTTACAATGAGCAGTTCTTC
NA	TRBV19	TRBJ1-2	TRBD1	CASSSRGPYGYTF	TGTGCCAGTAGTAGCAGGGGGCCCTATGGCTACACCTTC
NA	TRBV5-1	TRBJ2-7	TRBD2	CASSSQTSGGYEQYF	TGCGCCAGCAGCTCCCAGACTAGCGGGGGATACGAGCAGTACTTC
few	TRBV11-2	TRBJ2-1	TRBD2	CASSSQTSGHYNEQFF	TGTGCCAGCAGCTCACAGACTAGCGGGCATTACAATGAGCAGTTCTTC
NA	TRBV5-4	TRBJ2-3	TRBD2	CASSSRSGSRTDTQYF	TGTGCCAGCAGCTCCAGAAGCGGGAGTAGGACAGATACGCAGTATTTT
once	TRBV30	TRBJ2-7	TRBD2	CAWSVRTSGPKYF	TGTGCCTGGAGTGTTAGGACTAGCGGGCCAAAGTACTTC